One sample yielded the 21 T cell receptor beta chains listed below, sequenced in a study of T cell responses to AZD1222 COVID-19 vaccine. The protocol was immunoSEQ multiplex PCR, while the TCRdb copy is restricted to in-frame clones and leaves out a portion. The table lists around 120,000 clones, about 92% of them singletons, with around 0.96% in the top ten. The sequencing used peripheral blood, collected on day 0 of AZD1222 vaccination. These receptors all stem from an adult in good health.

The chain combines TRBV7-9 with TRBJ2-7; 9 nucleotides match TRBD2. Trimming removed 5 bases from V and 7 bases from J; junction bases left unmatched: 12. The CDR3 totals 15 residues. The germline V gene has CDR1 SEHNR and CDR2 FQNEAQ (reference sequence). CDR3 coding DNA: TGTGCCAGCAGCCATCCAGGACTAGCGATACGGGAGCAGTACTTC. Its translation: CASSHPGLAIREQYF.

This clone has a single count. V usage is TRBV18 and J usage is TRBJ2-3, with 8 bases matching TRBD2. Germline values: CDR1 KGHSH, CDR2 LQKENI. The CDR3 totals 17 residues. The V segment lost 3 bases and the J segment 1 base; nucleotides outside the gene matches: 9. CDR3 sequence reads: CASSPLSGNGRTDTQYF. The CDR3 DNA reads as TGTGCCAGCTCACCTCTTAGCGGGAATGGACGCACAGATACGCAGTATTTT.

The chain is built from TRBV6-5 and TRBJ1-2, with D possibly matching TRBD1 (6 bases). CDR3 size: 15 residues. Deletions cut 6 bases from V and 5 bases from J, with 19 bases between. CDR1 MNHEY and CDR2 SVGAGI come from the germline V gene. CDR3 sequence reads: CASRQGFPPIYGYTF. For the CDR3, the DNA is TGTGCCAGCAGACAGGGTTTCCCCCCTATTTATGGCTACACCTTC.

J is TRBJ2-2 and V is TRBV6-2 or TRBV6-3; D is uncertain. V gave up 2 bases and J gave up 7 bases, with 11 bases separating them. The CDR3 length is 14 residues. The germline gives CDR1 MNHEY, CDR2 SVGEGT. This CDR3 reads CASSYVDRVGELFF. The CDR3 nucleotides read TGTGCCAGCAGTTACGTCGATCGGGTCGGGGAGCTGTTTTTT.

The CDR3 protein is CASSPPRQGFYGYTF. The CDR3 bases are TGTGCCAGCAGCCCCCCCCGACAGGGGTTCTATGGCTACACCTTC. This chain links TRBV7-3 with TRBJ1-2; 8 nucleotides align to TRBD1. The junction had 9 bases not matched to a gene; V was cut back by 5 bases and J by 4 bases. The CDR3 is made up of 15 amino acids. Looked up from germline, CDR1 is SGHTA and CDR2 is FQGTGA.

The chain joins TRBV27 to TRBJ1-5; 8 positions agree with TRBD1. Germline V CDR1 and CDR2: MNHEY, SMNVEV (reference sequence). Trimming cost V 2 bases and J 6 bases; bases outside gene matches: 15. This CDR3 is built from 18 residues. The CDR3 coding sequence is TGTGCCAGCAGTTTACCGGTGCGCGGACAGGGACGATTTCAGCCCCAGCATTTT. This sequence encodes CASSLPVRGQGRFQPQHF.

This clone was counted a single time. V gene TRBV6-6 combines with J gene TRBJ1-5; D is uncertain. The germline V gene encodes CDR1 MNHNY and CDR2 SVGAGI (reference sequence). The CDR3 contains 16 residues. The V end was cut by 2 bases, the J end by 3 bases, with 14 bases between. The CDR3 region is CASSYPHGRYNQPQHF. CDR3 coding DNA: TGTGCCAGCAGTTACCCCCATGGCAGGTACAATCAGCCCCAGCATTTT.

The chain joins TRBV5-5 to TRBJ1-1; D is undetermined. Germline V gene lookup returns CDR1 SGHKS and CDR2 YYEKEE (reference sequence). Trimming pared 0 bases from V and 1 base from J, leaving 7 bases between. This CDR3 comprises 14 residues. The CDR3 DNA sequence: TGTGCCAGCAGCTTGGCTCAGTCGAACACTGAAGCTTTCTTT. Its protein is CASSLAQSNTEAFF.

The chain carries TRBV7-2 and TRBJ1-1; possible D gene TRBD1, 5 bases. Germline CDR1 and CDR2: SGHTA and FQGNSA. With 5 bases removed from V and 1 base from J, the gap between germline ends came to 5 bases. The length of the CDR3 is 12 residues. CDR3 amino acids: CASSTGNTEAFF. The CDR3, as DNA: TGTGCCAGCAGCACAGGGAACACTGAAGCTTTCTTT. Full variable domain (missing parts from reference TRBV7-2 and TRBJ1-1): GAGVSQSPSNKVTEKGKDVELRCDPISGHTALYWYRQSLGQGLEFLIYFQGNSAPDKSGLPSDRFSAERTGGSVSTLTIQRTQQEDSAVYLCASSTGNTEAFFGQGTRLTVV.

The chain uses TRBV6-5 and TRBJ2-7; D gene unclear. The CDR3 covers 14 residues. In germline, CDR1 is MNHEY, CDR2 SVGAGI. Between the trimmed V and J ends, which lost 5 bases and 2 bases, there was a span of 13 bases. The CDR3, as DNA: TGTGCCAGCAGTAGGGTTCCAGGTGCCTACGAGCAGTACTTC. Translating gives CASSRVPGAYEQYF.

V and J are TRBV10-1 and TRBJ2-5, with D perhaps matching TRBD2 (6 bases). The CDR3 totals 13 residues. Germline lookup yields CDR1 WNHNN and CDR2 SYGVQD (reference sequence). The V end was cut by 6 bases, the J end by 3 bases, with 11 bases between. The CDR3 region has the DNA TGCGCCAGCAGACCGGGACTGGAAGAGACCCAGTACTTC. Translated: CASRPGLEETQYF.

The V gene is TRBV9, the J gene TRBJ2-2; TRBD2 is a possible D gene (5 bases). The length of the CDR3 is 18 residues. Germline V gene data show CDR1 as SGDLS and CDR2 as YYNGEE. The V gene lost 9 bases and the J gene lost 2 bases, with 26 bases spanning the gap. CDR3 DNA: TGTGCCACCCCGAGCCCCCATTTCGGGAATACCAACACCGGGGAGCTGTTTTTT. Its translation is CATPSPHFGNTNTGELFF.

The J gene is TRBJ1-2, the V gene TRBV4-1; no clear D. Germline V gene lookup returns CDR1 MGHRA and CDR2 YSYEKL. The V gene lost 0 bases and the J gene lost 1 base, with 9 bases spanning the gap. This CDR3 contains 15 residues. DNA of the CDR3: TGCGCCAGCAGCCAAGAAGCCAGAGTTAACTATGGCTACACCTTC. It codes for CASSQEARVNYGYTF.

The chain recombines TRBV7-2 with TRBJ1-2; D not resolved. V dropped 1 base and J dropped 3 bases, with 15 bases sitting between them. The CDR3 runs 16 residues. Germline values: CDR1 SGHTA, CDR2 FQGNSA. CDR3 region: CASSLVVYEDYYGYTF. CDR3 coding DNA: TGTGCCAGCAGCTTAGTCGTATACGAGGATTACTATGGCTACACCTTC.

This clone showed up just once. The rearrangement joins TRBV24-1 to TRBJ2-3; TRBD1 is a possible D gene (6 bases). Trimming cost V 3 bases and J 2 bases, with 11 bases left between them. Germline V CDR1 and CDR2: KGHDR, SFDVKD. The CDR3 extends over 15 amino acids. The CDR3 DNA is TGTGCCACCAGTGATCCGACAGGAAACACAGATACGCAGTATTTT. Translation gives CATSDPTGNTDTQYF.

This sequence joins TRBV23-1 and TRBJ1-2; D gene uncertain. TRBV23-1 is treated as an ORF (open reading frame) with a function not yet certain. The CDR3 spans 14 residues. V gave up 1 base and J gave up 3 bases, with 9 bases separating them. For the CDR3, the DNA is TGCGCCAGCAGTCAATGTGAGCCCTACTATGGCTACACCTTC. Translating it yields CASSQCEPYYGYTF.

CDR3 DNA sequence: TGTGCCAGCAGCAAATATAATCAGGGCCCTTCCTCCTACGAGCAGTACTTC. Its protein product is CASSKYNQGPSSYEQYF. The chain uses TRBV21-1 and TRBJ2-7; the D call of TRBD1 is as the table states it, not checked on the DNA. TRBV21-1 is a pseudogene. CDR3 length: 17 amino acids.

V is TRBV7-9 and J is TRBJ2-5, with TRBD1 matching over 7 bases. Unmatched junction bases numbered 13, after V lost 5 bases and J lost 4 bases. Germline CDR1 and CDR2: SEHNR and FQNEAQ (reference sequence). This CDR3 has 16 amino acids. Written as DNA, the CDR3 is TGTGCCAGCAGCCACTACGACACGGACAGGCCAGAGACCCAGTACTTC. Its translation is CASSHYDTDRPETQYF.

This chain connects TRBV9 to TRBJ2-7; D possibly corresponds to TRBD1 (6 bases). The germline CDR1 and CDR2 sequences are SGDLS and YYNGEE. This CDR3 spans 16 amino acids. V lost 4 bases to trimming and J lost 0 bases, with 17 bases between them. CDR3 nucleotide sequence: TGTGCCAGCAGCCCGAGGGGTGCAGGGGTCTCCTACGAGCAGTACTTC. Translating gives CASSPRGAGVSYEQYF.

This chain joins TRBV9 and TRBJ2-7, with D maybe TRBD1 (5 bases). V shed 0 bases and J shed 2 bases, with 9 bases lying between them. Germline lookup yields CDR1 SGDLS and CDR2 YYNGEE. This CDR3 has 14 residues. The CDR3 sequence is CASSVAAGPYEQYF. In DNA, the CDR3 is TGTGCCAGCAGCGTAGCGGCAGGGCCCTACGAGCAGTACTTC.

The chain's CDR3 is CASSVDPRLNQPQHF. CDR3 DNA sequence: TGTGCCAGCAGCGTAGATCCCCGTTTAAATCAGCCCCAGCATTTT. This sequence joins TRBV9 and TRBJ1-5, with D unclear. Germline CDR1 reads SGDLS; CDR2 reads YYNGEE. The CDR3 loop spans 15 amino acids. Trimming took off 0 bases at V and 4 bases at J, with 11 bases between the two ends.